This TCR beta chain was captured in a study of CD8 T cells in ankylosing spondylitis. The CDR3 spans 14 residues. CDR1 and CDR2 from the germline V gene are KGHSH and LQKENI. The V and J ends lost 1 base and 5 bases respectively, with 10 bases between them. Findings and caveats of the study: A CD8+ phenotype characterized the disease-linked clones, which were relatively rare in peripheral blood. One TCR beta motif, made up of fewer than 10 highly homologous variants, appeared characteristic of ankylosing spondylitis blood.

In TCRdb, the 5' RACE reads were re-called with MiXCR into one record per CDR3 protein. This repertoire shows hundreds of thousands of distinct CDR3 sequences, about 18% found once; its top ten account for under 55%. This clonotype was seen a few times. As yet, its antigen is unknown. This clonotype was obtained from a male donor with ankylosing spondylitis. The chain links TRBV18 to TRBJ2-3; D perhaps matches TRBD2 (6 bases). Sequenced input: blood, either unsorted or a sorted T cell fraction (not recorded which). CDR3 residues: CASSPRDSIDTQYF. CDR3 coding DNA: TGTGCCAGCTCACCACGGGACTCCATAGATACGCAGTATTTT.